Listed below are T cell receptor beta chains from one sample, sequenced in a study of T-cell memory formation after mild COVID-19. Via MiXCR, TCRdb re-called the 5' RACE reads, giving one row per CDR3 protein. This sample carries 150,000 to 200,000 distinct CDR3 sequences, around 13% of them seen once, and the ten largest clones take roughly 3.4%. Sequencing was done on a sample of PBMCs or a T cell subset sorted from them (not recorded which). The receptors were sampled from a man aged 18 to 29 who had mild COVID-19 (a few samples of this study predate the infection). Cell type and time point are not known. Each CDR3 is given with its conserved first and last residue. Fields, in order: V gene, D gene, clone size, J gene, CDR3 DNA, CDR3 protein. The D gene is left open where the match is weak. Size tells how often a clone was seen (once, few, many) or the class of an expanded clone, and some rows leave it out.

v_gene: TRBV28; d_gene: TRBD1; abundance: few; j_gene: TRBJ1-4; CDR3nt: TGTGCCAGCAGTCCACCCCGACAGGGATCAACTAATGAAAAACTGTTTTTT; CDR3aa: CASSPPRQGSTNEKLFF
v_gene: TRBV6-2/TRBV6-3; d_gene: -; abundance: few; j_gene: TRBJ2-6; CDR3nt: TGTGCCAGCAGTTACGGGCCGCCTGGGGCCAACGTCCTGACTTTC; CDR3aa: CASSYGPPGANVLTF
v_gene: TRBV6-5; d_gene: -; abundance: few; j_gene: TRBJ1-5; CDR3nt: TGTGCCAGCAGTCGAACAGCAGGCAATCAGCCCCAGCATTTT; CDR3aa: CASSRTAGNQPQHF
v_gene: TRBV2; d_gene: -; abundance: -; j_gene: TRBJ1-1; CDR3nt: TGTGCCAGCAGCCTGGAAGGTCCTGACACTGAAGCTTTCTTT; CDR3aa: CASSLEGPDTEAFF
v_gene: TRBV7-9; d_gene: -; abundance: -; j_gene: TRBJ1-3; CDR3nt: TGTGCCAGCAGCTTAGAGGGTGGTGAGAGTCACACCATATATTTT; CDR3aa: CASSLEGGESHTIYF
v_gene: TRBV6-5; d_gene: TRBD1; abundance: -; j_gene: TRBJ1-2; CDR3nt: TGTGCCAGCAGTTACCAGGGGGCTGGGGGGTACGGCTACACCTTC; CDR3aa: CASSYQGAGGYGYTF
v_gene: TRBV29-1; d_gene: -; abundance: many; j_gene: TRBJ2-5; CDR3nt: TGCAGCGTGGGGGGAGGGGGAGAGACCCAGTACTTC; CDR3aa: CSVGGGGETQYF
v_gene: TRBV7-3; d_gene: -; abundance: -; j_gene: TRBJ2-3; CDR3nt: TGTGCCAGCAGCTTAAGTCCAACAGATACGCAGTATTTT; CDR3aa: CASSLSPTDTQYF
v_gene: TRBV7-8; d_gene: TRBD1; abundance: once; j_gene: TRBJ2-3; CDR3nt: TGTGCCAGCAGCTTCGCGGACAGGGCACGCGGCTTTAATCAGCCCCAGTATTTT; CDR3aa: CASSFADRARGFNQPQYF
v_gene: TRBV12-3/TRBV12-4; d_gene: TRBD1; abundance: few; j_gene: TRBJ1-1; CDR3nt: TGTGCCAGCAGCCGACCTGGGACAGGGGGAAATGAAGCTTTCTTT; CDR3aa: CASSRPGTGGNEAFF
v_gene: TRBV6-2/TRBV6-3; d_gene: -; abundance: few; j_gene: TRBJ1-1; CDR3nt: TGTGCCAGCAGTAAGTTGGGGACTGAAGCTTTCTTT; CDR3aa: CASSKLGTEAFF
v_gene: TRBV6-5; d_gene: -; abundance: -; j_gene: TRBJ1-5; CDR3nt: TGTGCCAGCAGTTACTCGTCAGGTCAGCCCCAGCATTTT; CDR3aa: CASSYSSGQPQHF
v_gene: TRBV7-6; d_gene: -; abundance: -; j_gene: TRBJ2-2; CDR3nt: TGTGCCAGCAGCTTAGCCCAAGCCAGGGGATACACCGGGGAGCTGTTTTTT; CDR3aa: CASSLAQARGYTGELFF
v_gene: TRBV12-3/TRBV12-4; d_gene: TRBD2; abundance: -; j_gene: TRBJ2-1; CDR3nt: TGTGCCAGCAGCCTACGAGGCGGGGGAGTCTACAATGAGCAGTTCTTC; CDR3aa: CASSLRGGGVYNEQFF
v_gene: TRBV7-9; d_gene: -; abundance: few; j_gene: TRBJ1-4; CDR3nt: TGTGCCAGCAGCTCACAGGACGTCGCAACTAATGAAAAACTGTTTTTT; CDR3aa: CASSSQDVATNEKLFF
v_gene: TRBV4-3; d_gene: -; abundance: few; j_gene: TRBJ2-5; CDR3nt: TGCGCCAGCAGCCTTTTTGAGACCCAGTACTTC; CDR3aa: CASSLFETQYF
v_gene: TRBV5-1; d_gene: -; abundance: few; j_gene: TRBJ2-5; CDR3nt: TGCGCCAGCAGCCCGGAAGGGGGGGGGAAGACCCAGTACTTC; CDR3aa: CASSPEGGGKTQYF
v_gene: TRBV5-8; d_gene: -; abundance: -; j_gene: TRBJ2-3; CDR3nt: TGTGCCAGCAGTCTGAGGTATACAGATACGCAGTATTTT; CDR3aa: CASSLRYTDTQYF
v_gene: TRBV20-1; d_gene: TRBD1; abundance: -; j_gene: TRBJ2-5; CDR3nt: TGCAGTGCTCCCGGGACAGGCCGAGAGACCCAGTACTTC; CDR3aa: CSAPGTGRETQYF
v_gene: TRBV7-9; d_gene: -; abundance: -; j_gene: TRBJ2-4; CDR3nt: TGTGCCAGCAGCTTAAACGGAAGAAACATTCAGTACTTC; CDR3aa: CASSLNGRNIQYF
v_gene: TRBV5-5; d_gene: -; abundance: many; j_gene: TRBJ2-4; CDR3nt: TGTGCCAGCAGCTTGGGTGTAGCCAAAAACATTCAGTACTTC; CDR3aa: CASSLGVAKNIQYF
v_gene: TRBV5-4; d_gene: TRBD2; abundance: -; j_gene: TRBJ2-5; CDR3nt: TGTGCCAGCAGCCCAAGAGCGGGGGGCACTCAAGAGACCCAGTACTTC; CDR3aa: CASSPRAGGTQETQYF
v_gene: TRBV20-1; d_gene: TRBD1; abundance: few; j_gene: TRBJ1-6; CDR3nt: TGCAGTGCAAACAGGGGAGCGGGTTCACCCCTCCACTTT; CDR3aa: CSANRGAGSPLHF
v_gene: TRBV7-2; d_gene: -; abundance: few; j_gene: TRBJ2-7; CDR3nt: TGTGCCAGCAGCCTGGCACAGGAGTACGAGCAGTACTTC; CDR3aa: CASSLAQEYEQYF
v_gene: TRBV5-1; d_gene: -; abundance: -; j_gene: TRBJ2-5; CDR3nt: TGCGCCAGCAGCTTCGGGGGCGGCGGAGAGACCCAGTACTTC; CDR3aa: CASSFGGGGETQYF
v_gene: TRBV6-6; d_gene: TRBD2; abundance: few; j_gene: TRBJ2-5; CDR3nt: TGTGCCAGCAGTTATCCTAGCGGAGAGACCCAGTACTTC; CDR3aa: CASSYPSGETQYF
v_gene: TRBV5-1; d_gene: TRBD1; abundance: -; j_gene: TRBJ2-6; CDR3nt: TGCGCCAGCAGCTCCGAACGGGACAGATTTCTCTCTGGGGCCAACGTCCTGACTTTC; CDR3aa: CASSSERDRFLSGANVLTF
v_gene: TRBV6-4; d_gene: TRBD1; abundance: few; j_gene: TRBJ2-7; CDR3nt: TGTGCCAGCACCGTCGTCAGGGGGCAGTGGAGCCCTCGGACCTACGAGCAGTACTTC; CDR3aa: CASTVVRGQWSPRTYEQYF
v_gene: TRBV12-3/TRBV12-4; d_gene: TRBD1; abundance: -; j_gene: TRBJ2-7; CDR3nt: TGTGCCAGCAGTTTGAGACAGGGCAACTACGAGCAGTACTTC; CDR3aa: CASSLRQGNYEQYF
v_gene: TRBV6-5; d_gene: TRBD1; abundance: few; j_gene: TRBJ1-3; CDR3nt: TGTGCCAGCAGGCTGGACAGGGACTCTGGAAACACCATATATTTT; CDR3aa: CASRLDRDSGNTIYF
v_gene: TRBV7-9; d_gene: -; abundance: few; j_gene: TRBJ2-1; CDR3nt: TGTGCCAGCAGCTTCACTCCGATGGGGGGCCCCTACAATGAGCAGTTCTTC; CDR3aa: CASSFTPMGGPYNEQFF
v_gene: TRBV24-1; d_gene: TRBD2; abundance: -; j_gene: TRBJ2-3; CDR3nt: TGTGCCACCAGTGGATCGAGCGGGAGGGCCGTTCGCACAGATACGCAGTATTTT; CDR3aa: CATSGSSGRAVRTDTQYF